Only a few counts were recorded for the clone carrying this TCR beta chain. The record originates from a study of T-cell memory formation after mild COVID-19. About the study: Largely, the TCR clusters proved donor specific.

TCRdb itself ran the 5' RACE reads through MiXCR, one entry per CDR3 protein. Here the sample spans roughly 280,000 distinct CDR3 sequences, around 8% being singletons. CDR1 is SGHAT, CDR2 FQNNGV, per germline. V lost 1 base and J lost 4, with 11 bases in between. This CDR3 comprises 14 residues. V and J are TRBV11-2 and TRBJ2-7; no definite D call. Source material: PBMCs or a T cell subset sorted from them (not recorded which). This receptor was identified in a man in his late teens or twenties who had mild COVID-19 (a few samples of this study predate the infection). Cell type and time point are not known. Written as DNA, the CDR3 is TGTGCCAGCAGCTTAGGGGTTCTTCCTTACGAGCAGTACTTC. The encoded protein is CASSLGVLPYEQYF.